Below, 20 T cell receptor beta chains from the same sample are listed, as sequenced in a study of T cells in Graves' hyperthyroidism and ophthalmopathy. Amplification of TCR beta CDR3 regions used RNA as the template. The HTBI primer set was used in a first-round RT-PCR of the TCR CDR3. Each CDR3 protein gets one entry after TCRdb re-called the multiplex PCR reads with MiXCR. Here the sample spans around 620,000 distinct CDR3 sequences, 15% to 20% being singletons. Sequenced: blood. Source of these receptors: a woman between 25 and 40 years old with Graves' hyperthyroidism.

This clonotype showed up just a few times. The chain recombines TRBV10-3 with TRBJ2-7, with a weak D call TRBD2 (6 bases). CDR3 length: 14 residues. V dropped 5 bases and J dropped 9 bases, with 20 bases sitting between them. Germline loops: CDR1 ENHRY, CDR2 SYGVKD. The CDR3 loop reads CAISSNELAYVQYF. The CDR3, as DNA: TGTGCCATCAGTTCCAACGAACTAGCTTATGTGCAGTACTTC.

The sample holds one count of this clonotype. It may be a read error: a sequence one base away is much more abundant. The J gene is TRBJ1-5, the V gene TRBV6-2 or TRBV6-3; D uncertain. The germline V gene encodes CDR1 MNHEY and CDR2 SVGEGT. This CDR3 contains 14 residues. This chain's CDR3 is CASSYSELHQPRHF. DNA of the CDR3: TGTGCCAGCAGTTACTCCGAGTTGCATCAGCCCCGGCATTTT.

The sample holds many counts of this clonotype. The V gene is TRBV5-5, the J gene TRBJ2-1; 9 bases match TRBD2. J lost 9 bases, V lost 0 bases, and 7 bases had no gene match. Germline V CDR1 and CDR2: SGHKS, YYEKEE (reference sequence). The CDR3 loop spans 15 amino acids. In DNA, the CDR3 is TGTGCCAGCAGCTTGGTGGTAGCGGGAGTTGCTGAGCAGTTCTTC. Its protein is CASSLVVAGVAEQFF. The variable domain in full, with the rest retrieved from reference TRBV5-5 and TRBJ2-1, is DAGVTQSPTHLIKTRGQQVTLRCSPISGHKSVSWYQQVLGQGPQFIFQYYEKEERGRGNFPDRFSARQFPNYSSELNVNALLLGDSALYLCASSLVVAGVAEQFFGPGTRLTVL.

The gene calls are TRBV7-9 and TRBJ1-3, with TRBD1 as a possible D gene (6 bases). The germline CDR1 and CDR2 sequences are SEHNR and FQNEAQ (reference sequence). The CDR3 covers 15 residues. The V and J ends lost 6 bases and 2 bases respectively, with 14 bases between them. Here the CDR3 reads CASRKAGAPGNTIYF. The CDR3 DNA is TGTGCCAGCAGAAAGGCAGGGGCTCCTGGAAACACCATATATTTT.

This clonotype has at least ten counts. The rearrangement links TRBV12-3 or TRBV12-4 to TRBJ2-7; D may correspond to TRBD1 or TRBD2 (5 bases each). V was pared by 5 bases and J by 2 bases, with 10 bases between. This CDR3 region has 13 residues. The CDR3 region has the DNA TGTGCCAGCAGTGCCCGGGGCCCCTACGAGCAGTACTTC. It specifies CASSARGPYEQYF.

The V gene is TRBV5-1, the J gene TRBJ1-5, with D tentatively TRBD1 (6 bases). Trimming took 4 bases from V and 3 from J, leaving 14 bases between them. CDR3 size: 15 residues. In germline, CDR1 is SGHRS, CDR2 YFSETQ. The DNA of the CDR3 is TGCGCCAGCAGCCCCGTTACAGGGAACAATCAGCCCCAGCATTTT. Its protein is CASSPVTGNNQPQHF.

The table lists this clonotype with a few counts. The rearrangement uses TRBV12-3 or TRBV12-4 and TRBJ1-5; D may be TRBD1 (5 bases). V was shortened by 6 bases and J by 3 bases, with 12 bases between the two germline ends. The CDR3 consists of 14 residues. The CDR3 region has the DNA TGTGCCAGCAGCACCGGGACTTTCAATCAGCCCCAGCATTTT. It translates to CASSTGTFNQPQHF.

This clonotype was seen a handful of times. The rearrangement joins TRBV7-9 to TRBJ1-4, with 8 bases lining up with TRBD1. The germline CDR1 and CDR2 sequences are SEHNR and FQNEAQ (reference sequence). V lost 5 bases to trimming and J lost 8 bases; unmatched junction nucleotides: 7. The length of the CDR3 is 14 residues. CDR3 DNA: TGTGCCAGCAGCATTCAGGGGGCTGACGAAAAACTGTTTTTT. Amino acid sequence: CASSIQGADEKLFF.

This clonotype was counted ten times or more. J is TRBJ2-1 and V is TRBV2; D assignment may be TRBD1 or TRBD2 (5 bases each). The CDR3 is 14 residues long. Trimming removed 7 bases from V and 0 bases from J, with 10 bases in between. Germline V gives CDR1 SNHLY, CDR2 FYNNEI. CDR3: CASKEDTSYNEQFF. The DNA of the CDR3 is TGTGCCAGCAAGGAGGACACCTCCTACAATGAGCAGTTCTTC.

This rearrangement joins TRBV4-1 to TRBJ1-2; D gene uncertain. The V gene lost 0 bases and the J gene lost 4 bases, with 15 bases spanning the gap. Germline V gives CDR1 MGHRA, CDR2 YSYEKL. The CDR3 loop spans 16 amino acids. In nucleotides, the CDR3 is TGCGCCAGCAGCCAAGATCAGACGGGGAACTCCTATGGCTACACCTTC. This sequence encodes CASSQDQTGNSYGYTF.

This clonotype was observed at least ten times. The chain carries TRBV11-2 and TRBJ2-7, with D perhaps matching TRBD2 (5 bases). The CDR3 consists of 15 residues. V lost 1 base, J lost 2 bases, and 12 bases lay in between. CDR1 and CDR2 from the germline V gene are SGHAT and FQNNGV. The CDR3 here is CASSLGRAQPYEQYF. DNA for the CDR3: TGTGCCAGCAGCTTAGGGCGGGCCCAGCCCTACGAGCAGTACTTC.

The chain joins TRBV9 to TRBJ1-4; D gene unclear. V gave up 2 bases and J gave up 0 bases, with 5 bases separating them. CDR3 length: 14 amino acids. CDR1 is SGDLS, CDR2 YYNGEE, per germline. The CDR3 nucleotides are TGTGCCAGCAGCGTCGGTGCAACTAATGAAAAACTGTTTTTT. Its protein is CASSVGATNEKLFF.

This clonotype was seen more than once but under ten times. The chain carries TRBV6-1 and TRBJ1-1, with D perhaps matching TRBD1 (6 bases). In germline, CDR1 is MNHNS, CDR2 SASEGT. V lost 8 bases and J 0 bases, leaving 13 bases between the germline ends. CDR3 length equals 14 residues. CDR3 sequence reads: CASPRDKMNTEAFF. In DNA form, the CDR3 reads TGTGCCAGCCCGAGGGACAAGATGAACACTGAAGCTTTCTTT.

This clonotype was seen many times. The V gene is TRBV7-2, the J gene TRBJ2-3; tentative D call: TRBD2 (5 bases). Trimming took 4 bases from V and 3 from J, leaving 11 bases between them. The germline CDR1 and CDR2 sequences are SGHTA and FQGNSA. The CDR3 runs to 14 residues. CDR3 region: CASSSDRGTDTQYF. The CDR3 DNA follows: TGTGCCAGCAGCTCAGACCGGGGTACAGATACGCAGTATTTT.

Ten or more counts support this clonotype. This chain joins TRBV27 and TRBJ2-1, with TRBD2 matching 7 bases. The CDR3 spans 14 residues. V lost 6 bases and J lost 4; bases outside the gene matches: 6. Germline CDR1 reads MNHEY; CDR2 reads SMNVEV (reference sequence). CDR3 bases: TGTGCCAGCAGGGCCGGGACTACGTACAATGAGCAGTTCTTC. Its protein product is CASRAGTTYNEQFF.

This chain joins TRBV2 and TRBJ1-2; D is undetermined. Trimming took 0 bases from V and 4 from J, leaving 12 bases between them. Germline CDR1 is SNHLY and CDR2 is FYNNEI. This CDR3 is 15 amino acids long. In DNA, the CDR3 is TGTGCCAGCAGTGAAGCGCTGGGGTTTTTCTATGGCTACACCTTC. Translating gives CASSEALGFFYGYTF.

This clonotype was detected ten times or more. The chain couples TRBV5-4 to TRBJ2-7; D is possibly TRBD2 (6 bases). V shed 4 bases and J shed 3 bases, with 17 bases lying between them. This CDR3 has 15 amino acids. Germline values: CDR1 SGHNT, CDR2 YYREEE (reference sequence). This CDR3 reads CASSRETVKGYEQYF. The CDR3 region has the DNA TGTGCCAGCAGCCGGGAGACGGTCAAGGGCTACGAGCAGTACTTC.

This clonotype has just one count. A much larger clone lies one base from this, so it may be a read error. This chain joins TRBV19 and TRBJ1-1, with a possible D match to TRBD1 (6 bases). The CDR3 has 14 residues. Trimming took 3 bases from V and 1 from J, leaving 9 bases between them. The V gene's germline CDR1 is LNHDA and CDR2 SQIVND (reference sequence). Written as DNA, the CDR3 is TGTGCCAGTAGTATGGCAGGGGCGAACACTGAAGCTTTCTTT. Translating it yields CASSMAGANTEAFF.

This clonotype was seen at least ten times. The chain uses TRBV12-3 or TRBV12-4 and TRBJ2-2; maybe TRBD2 (5 bases). V lost 3 bases and J 3 bases, leaving 8 bases between the germline ends. The CDR3 spans 14 residues. CDR3 residues: CASSLWGDTGELFF. CDR3 nucleotide sequence: TGTGCCAGCAGTTTGTGGGGAGACACCGGGGAGCTGTTTTTT.

This chain connects TRBV7-9 to TRBJ2-1; perhaps TRBD1 as D (6 bases). Looked up from germline, CDR1 is SEHNR and CDR2 is FQNEAQ (reference sequence). The CDR3 is made up of 12 amino acids. Deletions cut 1 base from V and 12 bases from J, with 10 bases between. CDR3: CASSLGSGAQFF. The CDR3 region has the DNA TGTGCCAGCAGCTTAGGGTCAGGGGCGCAGTTCTTC.